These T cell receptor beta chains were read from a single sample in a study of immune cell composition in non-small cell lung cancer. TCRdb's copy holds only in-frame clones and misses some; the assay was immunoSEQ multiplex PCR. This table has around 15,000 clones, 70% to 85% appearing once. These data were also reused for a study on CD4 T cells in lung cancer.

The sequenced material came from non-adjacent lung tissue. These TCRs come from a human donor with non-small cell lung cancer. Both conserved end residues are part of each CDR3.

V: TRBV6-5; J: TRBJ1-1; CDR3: CASSSGGLSTEAFF
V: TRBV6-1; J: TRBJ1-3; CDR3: CASSSPGVPNTIYF
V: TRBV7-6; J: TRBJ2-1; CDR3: CASRPTSGGGFVQFF
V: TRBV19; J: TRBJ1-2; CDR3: CASSIPDRLPNYGYTF
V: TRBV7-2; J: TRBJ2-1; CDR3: CASSRTTSGGSYEQFF
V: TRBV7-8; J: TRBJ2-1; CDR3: CASSLERGAGYNEQFF
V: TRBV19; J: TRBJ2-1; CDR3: CASSISVSNEQFF
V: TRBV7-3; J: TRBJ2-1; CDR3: CASSDLAGGYNEQFF
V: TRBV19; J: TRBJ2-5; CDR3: CASSGEGQETQYF
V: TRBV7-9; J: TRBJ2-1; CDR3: CASSDRQGADNEQFF
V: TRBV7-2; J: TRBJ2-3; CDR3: CASSPSYSSDTQYF
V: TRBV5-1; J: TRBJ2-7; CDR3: CASSRQGGSRLYEQYF
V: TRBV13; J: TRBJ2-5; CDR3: CASATDRATAQYF
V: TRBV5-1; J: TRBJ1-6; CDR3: CASSSQRVLPLDSPLHF
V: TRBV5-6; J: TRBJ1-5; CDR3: CASSLDRGQPQHF
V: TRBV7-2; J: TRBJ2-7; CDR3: CASSTRTAGAVLYEQYF
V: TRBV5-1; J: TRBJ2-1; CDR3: CASSLAGLAGGDEQFF
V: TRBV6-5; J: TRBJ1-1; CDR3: CASSYSIGKGTEAFF
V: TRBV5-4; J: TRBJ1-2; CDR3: CASSQEVGAGQFGGGYTF
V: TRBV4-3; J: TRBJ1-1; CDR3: CASSQGAGQRWANTEAFF
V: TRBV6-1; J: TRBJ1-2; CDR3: CASSVGPPYGYTF
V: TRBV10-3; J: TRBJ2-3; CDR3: CAISLLLADFTDTQYF
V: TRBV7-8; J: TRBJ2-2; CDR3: CASGKTGQPTGELFF
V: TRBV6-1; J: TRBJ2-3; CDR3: CASSIQGQSTDTQYF
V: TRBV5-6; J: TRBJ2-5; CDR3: CASSLEASETQYF
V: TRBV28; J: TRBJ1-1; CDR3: CASSLLGHRTEAFF
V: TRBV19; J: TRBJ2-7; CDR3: CASSVLTGGSYEQYF
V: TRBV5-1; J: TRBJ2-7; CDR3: CASSLEDWTYEQYF
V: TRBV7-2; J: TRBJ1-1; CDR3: CASSLGRYTEAFF
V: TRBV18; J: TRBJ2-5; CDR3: CASSLTGDQETQYF
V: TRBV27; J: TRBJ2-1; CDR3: CSNVGQASYNEQFF
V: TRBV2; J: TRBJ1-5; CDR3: CASSDGYRNQPQHF
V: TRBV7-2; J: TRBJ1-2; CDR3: CASSFQPQRYGYTF
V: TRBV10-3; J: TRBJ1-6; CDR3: CATTGSYNSPLHF
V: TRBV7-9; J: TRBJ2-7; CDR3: CASSFLHHRWHEQYF
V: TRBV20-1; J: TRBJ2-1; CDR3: CSAAGTGEQFF
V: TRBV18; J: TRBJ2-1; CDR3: CASSLLDDEQFF
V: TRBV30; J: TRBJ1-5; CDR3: CAWSVTGPPQHF
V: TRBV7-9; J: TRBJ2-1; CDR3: CASSLRLAHEQFF
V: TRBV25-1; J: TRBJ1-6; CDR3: CASSPGGSYYNSPLHF
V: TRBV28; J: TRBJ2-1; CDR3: CASSGQGYNEQFF
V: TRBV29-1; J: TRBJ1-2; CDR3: CSVPGGGYGYTF
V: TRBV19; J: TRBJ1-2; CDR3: CASSIVNYGYTF
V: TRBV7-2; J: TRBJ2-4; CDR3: CASSPAPTQGKNIQYF
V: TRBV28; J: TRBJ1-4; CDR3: CASSLGGTANEKLFF
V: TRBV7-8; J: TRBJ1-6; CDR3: CASTFLGGEDNSPLHF
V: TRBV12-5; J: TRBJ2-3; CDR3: CASGPHDTYTQYF
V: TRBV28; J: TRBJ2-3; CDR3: CASSLAGVPPQSVQYF
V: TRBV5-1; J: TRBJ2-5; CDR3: CASSASDRVETQYF
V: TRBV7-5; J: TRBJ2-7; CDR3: CASSLAGGNEQYF
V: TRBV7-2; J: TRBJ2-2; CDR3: CASSPASGGVTGELFF
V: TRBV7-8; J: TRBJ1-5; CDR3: CASTPAGPRNQPQHF
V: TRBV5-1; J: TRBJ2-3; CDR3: CASSFTGGAADTQYF
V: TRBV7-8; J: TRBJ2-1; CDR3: CASSLQGAHNEQFF
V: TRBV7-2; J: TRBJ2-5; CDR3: CASSLNRAETQYF
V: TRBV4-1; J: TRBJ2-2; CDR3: CASSQADRATGELFF
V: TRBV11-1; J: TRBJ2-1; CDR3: CASRVENEQFF
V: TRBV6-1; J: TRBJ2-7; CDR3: CASSLETSLREQYF
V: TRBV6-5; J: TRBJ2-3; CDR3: CASVGRLADTQYF